Each of the 29 T cell receptor beta chains below was sequenced from the same sample in a study of identical twins. Via MiXCR, TCRdb re-called the 5' RACE reads, giving one row per CDR3 protein. The table has about 290,000 distinct CDR3 sequences, 8% to 9.5% seen once. The same specimen was also included in a second study, on yellow fever vaccine responses in identical twins.

The sample comprised CD8+ T cells sorted from blood. These receptors came from a woman younger than 30 in good health.

This clonotype was seen more than once but under ten times. The V gene is TRBV4-3, the J gene TRBJ1-5; a possible D gene is TRBD1 (6 bases). Germline loops: CDR1 LGHNA, CDR2 YSLEER. Deletions cut 0 bases from V and 2 bases from J, with 17 bases between. This CDR3 region has 18 residues. The chain's CDR3 is CASSQDRIQGLGNQPQHF. For the CDR3, the DNA is TGCGCCAGCAGCCAAGACCGAATACAGGGACTCGGCAATCAGCCCCAGCATTTT.

The V and J genes are TRBV27 and TRBJ2-4; 7 bases align to TRBD1. The CDR3 is 15 residues long. Trimming took 1 base from V and 5 from J; bases not matched to a gene: 5. Per the germline V gene, CDR1 is MNHEY and CDR2 is SMNVEV (reference sequence). CDR3 bases: TGTGCCAGCAGTTTATATCAGGGACAGCAAAACATTCAGTACTTC. It yields the protein CASSLYQGQQNIQYF.

This clonotype was seen ten or more times. The genes are TRBV20-1 and TRBJ1-6, with D unresolved. Germline values: CDR1 DFQATT, CDR2 SNEGSKA (reference sequence). Trimming pared 0 bases from V and 10 bases from J, leaving 10 bases between. This CDR3 region has 13 residues. DNA for the CDR3: TGCAGTGCTAGAGATCGTATCCCCTCACCCCTCCACTTT. It specifies CSARDRIPSPLHF.

This clonotype was found many times. This chain joins TRBV7-9 and TRBJ2-1, with 7 bases matching TRBD1. The ends lost 1 base at V and 0 bases at J; junction bases unmatched: 3. The CDR3 has 16 residues. CDR1 and CDR2 from the germline V gene are SEHNR and FQNEAQ (reference sequence). DNA of the CDR3: TGTGCCAGCAGCTTAGTAGGGGACAGCTCCTACAATGAGCAGTTCTTC. Protein product: CASSLVGDSSYNEQFF.

V gene TRBV20-1 combines with J gene TRBJ2-3; TRBD2 matches at 10 bases. CDR1 DFQATT and CDR2 SNEGSKA come from the germline V gene (reference sequence). CDR3 size: 15 residues. V shed 0 bases and J 5 bases; nucleotides not matched to a gene: 5. The CDR3 coding sequence is TGCAGTGCTAGAGATCTAGCGGGAGTTTTAGATACGCAGTATTTT. Amino acid sequence: CSARDLAGVLDTQYF.

The chain couples TRBV4-1 to TRBJ2-3; 7 bases align to TRBD2. The CDR3 totals 21 residues. Unmatched junction bases numbered 18, after V lost 0 bases and J lost 0 bases. Per germline, CDR1 MGHRA and CDR2 YSYEKL. The CDR3 region has the DNA TGCGCCAGCAGCCAAGATTGGGTAGGGCGGAATGGACTAGTCAGCACAGATACGCAGTATTTT. Translation gives CASSQDWVGRNGLVSTDTQYF.

The V and J genes are TRBV6-1 and TRBJ2-3, with 11 bases lining up with TRBD2. J was trimmed by 5 bases and V by 6 bases; bases with no gene match: 7. The V gene's germline CDR1 is MNHNS and CDR2 SASEGT. CDR3 length: 15 residues. In DNA, the CDR3 is TGTGCCAGCAGACTAGCGGGAGTTCTTGTAGATACGCAGTATTTT. Residues: CASRLAGVLVDTQYF.

This clonotype has a handful of counts. The chain has TRBV4-3 and TRBJ2-2; D gene uncertain. Deletions cut 3 bases from V and 6 bases from J, with 8 bases between. Germline-derived CDR1 and CDR2 are LGHNA and YSLEER. The CDR3 runs to 13 residues. Here the CDR3 DNA reads TGCGCCAGCAGCCAGTATGGGTCCGGGGAGCTGTTTTTT. Translated, it gives CASSQYGSGELFF.

The V gene is TRBV7-9, the J gene TRBJ2-7; 10 nucleotides align to TRBD2. Per germline, CDR1 SEHNR and CDR2 FQNEAQ (reference sequence). The CDR3 totals 16 residues. With 4 bases clipped from V and 5 bases from J, the junction kept 11 bases outside the gene matches. The chain's CDR3 is CASSWYRGLALDEQYF. DNA for the CDR3: TGTGCCAGCAGCTGGTACAGGGGACTAGCGCTCGACGAGCAGTACTTC.

This clonotype has just one count. V usage is TRBV28 and J usage is TRBJ2-1; maybe TRBD2 (6 bases). This CDR3 comprises 17 residues. With 7 bases removed from V and 4 bases from J, the gap between germline ends came to 23 bases. From germline, CDR1 is MDHEN and CDR2 SYDVKM. In DNA, the CDR3 is TGTGCCAGCAACCCCCTCGTCTCCGCGGGGCAGTACAATGAGCAGTTCTTC. It codes for CASNPLVSAGQYNEQFF.

This clonotype turned up a few times. The rearrangement joins TRBV12-3 or TRBV12-4 to TRBJ2-2; the match to TRBD1 covers 9 bases. The V gene end was trimmed by 6 bases and the J gene end by 8 bases; junction bases not matched to a gene: 4. The CDR3 length is 13 residues. This CDR3 is CASRGQGSGELFF. The CDR3, as DNA: TGTGCCAGCAGGGGACAGGGATCTGGGGAGCTGTTTTTT.

Many counts were recorded for this clonotype. This chain links TRBV7-6 with TRBJ1-5, with 10 bases that match TRBD1. The CDR3 extends over 16 amino acids. Trimming at V came to 1 base and at J to 4 bases, leaving 4 bases not matched to a gene. CDR1 SGHVS and CDR2 FNYEAQ come from the germline V gene. The CDR3 is CASSLGQGALNQPQHF. The CDR3 DNA is TGTGCCAGCAGCTTAGGACAGGGGGCTCTGAATCAGCCCCAGCATTTT. The full variable domain, its missing parts supplied by reference TRBV7-6 and TRBJ1-5, is GAGVSQSPRYKVTKRGQDVALRCDPISGHVSLYWYRQALGQGPEFLTYFNYEAQQDKSGLPNDRFSAERPEGSISTLTIQRTEQRDSAMYRCASSLGQGALNQPQHFGDGTRLSIL.

This clonotype was picked up many times. The chain uses TRBV11-2 and TRBJ2-1, with TRBD2 matching 11 bases. This CDR3 contains 16 residues. V was clipped by 5 bases and J by 4 bases; unmatched bases: 7. CDR1 is SGHAT and CDR2 is FQNNGV in the germline V gene. CDR3 region: CASSRGTSGLYNEQFF. In DNA, the CDR3 is TGTGCCAGCAGCCGAGGGACTAGCGGACTATACAATGAGCAGTTCTTC.

In this sample, this clonotype turned up many times. The rearrangement uses TRBV12-3 or TRBV12-4 and TRBJ2-2, with 8 bases matching TRBD1. V shed 7 bases, J shed 7 bases, and the junction held 5 bases outside the gene matches. There are 13 residues in the CDR3. CDR3: CASNYRGIGELFF. CDR3 nucleotides: TGTGCCAGCAACTACAGGGGGATCGGGGAGCTGTTTTTT.

V and J are TRBV30 and TRBJ1-1, with a tentative D call TRBD1 (6 bases). V lost 3 bases to trimming and J lost 11 bases, with 22 bases between them. Per germline, CDR1 GTSNPN and CDR2 SVGIG (reference sequence). The CDR3 has 14 amino acids. The CDR3 DNA follows: TGTGCCTGGAGGGGCAGGGGCGCTCCCCCTCAGGCTTTCTTT. Translating it yields CAWRGRGAPPQAFF.

This rearrangement joins TRBV29-1 to TRBJ2-1; 8 bases agree with TRBD1. The CDR3 runs 12 residues. The V gene's germline CDR1 is SQVTM and CDR2 ANQGSEA. CDR3 nucleotides: TGCAGTATAAGACAGGGGCGGAATGAGCAGTTCTTC. It encodes CSIRQGRNEQFF.

The V call is TRBV30, the J call TRBJ2-5; the D is unclear. V was shortened by 2 bases and J by 2 bases, with 3 bases between the two germline ends. The CDR3 consists of 11 residues. Germline V gives CDR1 GTSNPN, CDR2 SVGIG (reference sequence). CDR3 in amino acids: CAWSPQETQYF. CDR3 sequence (DNA): TGTGCCTGGAGTCCACAAGAGACCCAGTACTTC.

This clonotype was detected a few times. V gene TRBV7-2 combines with J gene TRBJ1-1; the D gene is possibly TRBD1 (5 bases). Trimming pared 5 bases from V and 1 base from J, leaving 14 bases between. Germline assignment: CDR1 SGHTA and CDR2 FQGNSA. This CDR3 has 15 amino acids. The CDR3 bases are TGTGCCAGCAGCCGCGCCCGGGGGTCGAACACTGAAGCTTTCTTT. Protein: CASSRARGSNTEAFF.

In the case of this clonotype: This sequence may be a read error, since a much larger clone differs from it by one base. The chain employs TRBV4-1 and TRBJ2-1; 14 bases agree with TRBD2. Per germline, CDR1 MGHRA and CDR2 YSYEKL. Trimming removed 4 bases from V and 4 bases from J; junction bases left unmatched: 9. This CDR3 spans 18 amino acids. In DNA, the CDR3 is TGCGCCAGCAGCCGAGTCCGACTAGCGGGGGGGCCGTACAATGAGCAGTTCTTC. Its translation: CASSRVRLAGGPYNEQFF.

This clonotype came up a few times. This chain links TRBV12-3 or TRBV12-4 with TRBJ2-2; D is possibly TRBD2 (5 bases). The CDR3 length is 14 residues. V lost 5 bases, J lost 6 bases, and 13 bases lay in between. The CDR3 protein is CASSPTAGPGELFF. CDR3 in DNA: TGTGCCAGCAGTCCCACCGCGGGTCCCGGGGAGCTGTTTTTT.

This clonotype was picked up a small number of times. The J gene is TRBJ2-4, the V gene TRBV25-1, with D perhaps being TRBD1 or TRBD2 (5 bases each). The CDR3 is 14 amino acids. Germline V gene lookup returns CDR1 MGHDK and CDR2 SYGVNS. Trimming removed 4 bases at V and 7 bases at J, with 14 bases between. As DNA, the CDR3 is TGTGCCAGCAGTGTTCAGGGAGTTCGGAACATTCAGTACTTC. Translating gives CASSVQGVRNIQYF.

This clonotype was picked up many times. V is TRBV9 and J is TRBJ2-1; 9 bases map to TRBD1. Losses at the gene ends were 7 bases for V and 3 bases for J; bases not matched to a gene: 8. This CDR3 is built from 15 residues. Germline V gene sequence: CDR1 SGDLS, CDR2 YYNGEE. The CDR3 DNA follows: TGTGCCAGCGCCTCCGGGACAGGGTTCTACAATGAGCAGTTCTTC. Protein: CASASGTGFYNEQFF. The whole variable domain, remainder taken from reference TRBV9 and TRBJ2-1, is DSGVTQTPKHLITATGQRVTLRCSPRSGDLSVYWYQQSLDQGLQFLIQYYNGEERAKGNILERFSAQQFPDLHSELNLSSLELGDSALYFCASASGTGFYNEQFFGPGTRLTVL.

Ten or more counts support this clonotype. The chain has TRBV4-3 and TRBJ2-1; perhaps D is TRBD1 or TRBD2 (5 bases each). The CDR3 spans 14 residues. Germline V lookup: CDR1 LGHNA, CDR2 YSLEER. V was clipped by 2 bases and J by 6 bases, with 11 bases between them. The CDR3 is CASSQRPGANEQFF. The CDR3 bases are TGCGCCAGCAGCCAACGGCCCGGGGCCAATGAGCAGTTCTTC.

This clonotype was counted between two and nine times. J is TRBJ2-7 and V is TRBV10-3; D could derive from TRBD1 or TRBD2 (5 bases each). CDR1 and CDR2 (germline): ENHRY, SYGVKD. The V end lost 4 bases, the J end lost 0 bases, and 7 bases lay between the germline ends. The CDR3 covers 13 residues. CDR3 nucleotide sequence: TGTGCCATCAGTGTTGGGACCTCCTACGAGCAGTACTTC. Translating gives CAISVGTSYEQYF.

In this sample, this clonotype turned up a few times. The V call is TRBV2, the J call TRBJ2-7, with 9 bases fitting TRBD1. Trimming cost V 10 bases and J 4 bases; bases outside gene matches: 8. The CDR3 is made up of 13 amino acids. CDR1 SNHLY and CDR2 FYNNEI come from the germline V gene. The CDR3 reads CATIQGQGYEQYF. CDR3 nucleotide sequence: TGTGCCACCATCCAGGGACAGGGTTACGAGCAGTACTTC.

This clonotype came up many times. The CDR3 sequence is CASRVYNEQFF. Here the CDR3 DNA reads TGTGCCAGTAGGGTCTACAATGAGCAGTTCTTC. The chain combines TRBV19 with TRBJ2-1; D gene unclear. Germline values: CDR1 LNHDA, CDR2 SQIVND (reference sequence). The CDR3 runs 11 residues. Deletions cut 6 bases from V and 3 bases from J, with 3 bases between.

The rearrangement joins TRBV29-1 to TRBJ2-7; possibly TRBD1 for D (6 bases). The V and J ends lost 2 bases and 2 bases respectively, with 16 bases between them. The CDR3 is 15 residues long. The germline CDR1 and CDR2 sequences are SQVTM and ANQGSEA. The CDR3 sequence is CSVENGARGPYEQYF. The CDR3 nucleotides read TGCAGCGTTGAAAATGGCGCCAGGGGCCCCTACGAGCAGTACTTC.

The V gene is TRBV4-2, the J gene TRBJ2-1; TRBD2 aligns across 8 bases. The J segment lost 2 bases and the V segment lost 3 bases, leaving 6 bases of the junction unmatched. This CDR3 region has 16 residues. CDR1 is LGHNA, CDR2 YNFKEQ, per germline. The CDR3 sequence is CASSHGGAGTYNEQFF. The DNA for the CDR3 is TGTGCCAGCAGCCACGGGGGGGCGGGGACCTACAATGAGCAGTTCTTC.

This clonotype has a handful of counts. This rearrangement joins TRBV4-3 to TRBJ2-3, with TRBD2 identical over 10 bases. The V and J ends lost 5 bases and 4 bases, in that order; junction bases with no gene match: 9. The germline V gene encodes CDR1 LGHNA and CDR2 YSLEER. This CDR3 is 16 amino acids long. CDR3 in DNA: TGCGCCAGCAGCAACCTAGCGGGAGCCACCCCAGATACGCAGTATTTT. This codes for CASSNLAGATPDTQYF.